This T cell receptor (beta chain) is from a study of beta chain features in type 1 diabetes. Across the whole study: Examined across all samples were around 110 million sorted cells. The study's findings and limits: All four CD4+ subsets of Type 1 diabetes patients contained TCRB CDR3s that were moderately but significantly shorter. Researchers reported that naive, central memory and Treg TCRB repertoires appeared more similar in patients than in healthy donors.

In germline, CDR1 is MDHEN, CDR2 SYDVKM. The V end lost 4 bases, the J end lost 0 bases, and 7 bases lay between the germline ends. The CDR3 has 15 amino acids. There was one heparinised blood draw per donor, averaging about 120 mL. Cell sorting via CD45RO/CCR7/CD25/CD127/CD95/CD27 was performed to obtain CD4+ naive, central memory, regulatory and stem cell-like memory cells. Reverse transcribing all isolated RNA meant expressed TCRB transcripts were sequenced. Here immunoSEQ multiplex PCR was the method, and the copy in TCRdb shows in-frame clones only, minus some. The sample contains some 48,000 clones, just under 45% of which appear only once. This clone was observed a handful of times. The antigen is undetermined.

The J gene is TRBJ2-6, the V gene TRBV28, with no clear D. Sequenced sample: stem cell memory CD4+ T cells from blood. The source is a young man with type 1 diabetes. In DNA, the CDR3 is TGTGCCAGCAGTTCCCCCAGCTCTGGGGCCAACGTCCTGACTTTC. Protein: CASSSPSSGANVLTF.